These 25 T cell receptor beta chains came from one sample sequenced in a study of blood T cell repertoires in COVID-19. Repertoires were generated with immunoSEQ multiplex PCR, while TCRdb's copy carries only in-frame clones and drops some. Here the sample spans about 66,000 clones, approximately 88% being singletons. The sequencing input was peripheral blood. The origin of the receptors is a woman between 65 and 79 years old with acute or convalescent COVID-19.

CDR3 region: CASSQVRVGPEAFF. CDR3 bases: TGTGCCAGCAGCCAAGTTCGGGTGGGGCCTGAAGCTTTCTTT. The rearrangement links TRBV3-1 (or the pseudogene TRBV3-2) to TRBJ1-1; D is possibly TRBD1 (5 bases). This CDR3 has 14 amino acids. Germline CDR1 and CDR2: LGHDT and YNNKEL (reference sequence). V dropped 1 base and J dropped 6 bases, with 12 bases sitting between them.

This rearrangement joins TRBV2 to TRBJ1-3; tentative D call: TRBD1 (5 bases). V lost 2 bases, J lost 0 bases, and 11 bases lay in between. Germline-derived CDR1 and CDR2 are SNHLY and FYNNEI. The CDR3 length is 16 residues. This CDR3 reads CASSEQGSSSGNTIYF. The CDR3 DNA follows: TGTGCCAGCAGTGAACAGGGCTCAAGCTCTGGAAACACCATATATTTT.

This chain joins TRBV25-1 and TRBJ1-4; a weak D match, TRBD1 (5 bases). The CDR3 contains 14 residues. Germline values: CDR1 MGHDK, CDR2 SYGVNS. V was trimmed by 2 bases and J by 3 bases, leaving 7 bases between them. As DNA, the CDR3 is TGTGCCAGCAGTGAACGGGGGGCTAATGAAAAACTGTTTTTT. Translating gives CASSERGANEKLFF.

The chain combines TRBV6-5 with TRBJ1-4; 8 nucleotides agree with TRBD1. The CDR3 spans 15 residues. Germline-derived CDR1 and CDR2 are MNHEY and SVGAGI. The V segment lost 6 bases and the J segment 8 bases; nucleotides outside the gene matches: 11. The CDR3 sequence is CASRKLQGVEEKLFF. As DNA, the CDR3 is TGTGCCAGCAGGAAGTTACAGGGGGTTGAGGAAAAACTGTTTTTT.

This chain joins TRBV12-3 or TRBV12-4 and TRBJ1-2; perhaps TRBD1 as D (5 bases). The CDR3 loop spans 13 amino acids. With 6 bases removed from V and 4 bases from J, the gap between germline ends came to 12 bases. The CDR3 nucleotides read TGTGCCAGCAGGGGGGGACGGCTCTATGGCTACACCTTC. Translating it yields CASRGGRLYGYTF.

The sample holds a few counts of this clone. The chain joins TRBV28 to TRBJ1-1; 7 bases map to TRBD1. CDR3 size: 14 residues. V gave up 4 bases and J gave up 4 bases; unmatched junction bases: 6. The germline V gene encodes CDR1 MDHEN and CDR2 SYDVKM. CDR3 loop: CASSSPHRGTEAFF. Here the CDR3 DNA reads TGTGCCAGCAGTTCCCCCCACAGGGGCACTGAAGCTTTCTTT.

The chain is built from TRBV3-1 (or the pseudogene TRBV3-2) and TRBJ2-1; a weak D match, TRBD2 (6 bases). Germline V CDR1 and CDR2: LGHDT, YNNKEL (reference sequence). CDR3 length equals 16 residues. V shed 3 bases and J shed 0 bases, with 12 bases lying between them. The CDR3 DNA is TGTGCCAGCAGCCACCGACCCGGGAGCTCCTACAATGAGCAGTTCTTC. Its protein is CASSHRPGSSYNEQFF.

The sample holds a few counts of this clone. The rearrangement uses TRBV7-8 and TRBJ1-1; D gene uncertain. V lost 5 bases to trimming and J lost 5 bases, with 15 bases between them. Germline V gene sequence: CDR1 SGHVS, CDR2 FQNEAQ. This CDR3 is 14 amino acids long. The DNA of the CDR3 is TGTGCCAGCAGCGCGGGCACGAGGGAAACTGAAGCTTTCTTT. It specifies CASSAGTRETEAFF.

This clone was found a few times. The chain is built from TRBV28 and TRBJ1-1; D call uncertain. CDR1 is MDHEN, CDR2 SYDVKM, per germline. This CDR3 spans 14 amino acids. V lost 5 bases to trimming and J lost 3 bases, with 13 bases between them. The CDR3, as DNA: TGTGCCAGCAGTACCCCGGGAGGAGACACTGAAGCTTTCTTT. This sequence encodes CASSTPGGDTEAFF.

The chain carries TRBV28 and TRBJ2-1, with D possibly being TRBD2 (6 bases). This CDR3 has 13 residues. V was clipped by 4 bases and J by 8 bases, with 12 bases between them. From germline, CDR1 is MDHEN and CDR2 SYDVKM. The CDR3 DNA follows: TGTGCCAGCAGTTCAGGAGGGTACGATGAGCAGTTCTTC. Translating it yields CASSSGGYDEQFF.

The rearrangement links TRBV18 to TRBJ1-2, with a tentative D call TRBD1 (6 bases). V lost 6 bases and J 5 bases, leaving 13 bases between the germline ends. This CDR3 comprises 13 residues. Germline loops: CDR1 KGHSH, CDR2 LQKENI. For the CDR3, the DNA is TGTGCCAGCTCCCTGGACAGTGAATATGGCTACACCTTC. This codes for CASSLDSEYGYTF.

The genes are TRBV11-3 and TRBJ2-5; the match to TRBD1 covers 10 bases. The germline gives CDR1 SGHNT, CDR2 YENEEA. CDR3 length: 19 amino acids. The V gene end was trimmed by 2 bases and the J gene end by 4 bases; junction bases not matched to a gene: 16. CDR3 sequence reads: CASSLPIGPGQGMGETQYF. The CDR3 DNA reads as TGTGCCAGCAGCTTACCGATAGGGCCGGGACAGGGGATGGGAGAGACCCAGTACTTC.

The CDR3 sequence: CASSLLLDRVHYGYTF. The CDR3 DNA is TGTGCCAGCAGCTTACTATTGGACAGGGTACACTATGGCTACACCTTC. V is TRBV7-9 and J is TRBJ1-2, with 8 bases that match TRBD1. The V and J ends lost 2 bases and 3 bases, in that order; junction bases with no gene match: 8. Germline lookup yields CDR1 SEHNR and CDR2 FQNEAQ (reference sequence). CDR3 size: 16 residues.

The chain employs TRBV7-6 and TRBJ1-6, with D hard to call. V lost 4 bases, J lost 5 bases, and 18 bases lay in between. The CDR3 extends over 17 amino acids. Germline assignment: CDR1 SGHVS and CDR2 FNYEAQ. This chain's CDR3 is CASSSTVPGLNNSPLHF. CDR3 DNA sequence: TGTGCCAGCAGCTCGACCGTTCCTGGGCTCAATAATTCACCCCTCCACTTT.

J is TRBJ2-1 and V is TRBV9, with 10 bases fitting TRBD2. The CDR3 runs to 16 residues. V was clipped by 2 bases and J by 3 bases; unmatched bases: 5. Germline V lookup: CDR1 SGDLS, CDR2 YYNGEE. The CDR3 DNA is TGTGCCAGCAGCGTCCTTAGCGGGGGGCTCTACAATGAGCAGTTCTTC. It translates to CASSVLSGGLYNEQFF.

This rearrangement joins TRBV28 to TRBJ1-5; TRBD1 is a possible D gene (6 bases). V was shortened by 3 bases and J by 6 bases, with 15 bases between the two germline ends. CDR3 size: 15 residues. Per the germline V gene, CDR1 is MDHEN and CDR2 is SYDVKM. CDR3 in DNA: TGTGCCAGCAGTTTTGGGGGCGGTCGGAGTCAGCCCCAGCATTTT. Protein sequence: CASSFGGGRSQPQHF. Filled out from reference TRBV28 and TRBJ1-5, the complete variable domain reads DVKVTQSSRYLVKRTGEKVFLECVQDMDHENMFWYRQDPGLGLRLIYFSYDVKMKEKGDIPEGYSVSREKKERFSLILESASTNQTSMYLCASSFGGGRSQPQHFGDGTRLSIL.

This chain joins TRBV5-1 and TRBJ2-5; D gene uncertain. Germline lookup yields CDR1 SGHRS and CDR2 YFSETQ. V lost 5 bases to trimming and J lost 5 bases, with 7 bases between them. The CDR3 contains 11 residues. The DNA for the CDR3 is TGCGCCAGCAGGACCGGGGAGACCCAGTACTTC. This codes for CASRTGETQYF.

The rearrangement joins TRBV5-1 to TRBJ2-5; 7 bases are a match to TRBD1. Germline values: CDR1 SGHRS, CDR2 YFSETQ. V lost 0 bases and J lost 1; bases outside the gene matches: 0. This CDR3 is built from 14 residues. The CDR3 region has the DNA TGCGCCAGCAGCTTGGGGACAGGCCAAGAGACCCAGTACTTC. Amino acid sequence: CASSLGTGQETQYF.

The rearrangement uses TRBV6-6 and TRBJ1-5; maybe TRBD1 (6 bases). CDR1 is MNHNY and CDR2 is SVGAGI in the germline V gene (reference sequence). V was shortened by 6 bases and J by 6 bases, with 15 bases between the two germline ends. The CDR3 sequence is 14 residues long. CDR3 protein: CASRTVGGAQPQHF. As DNA, the CDR3 is TGTGCCAGCAGGACCGTCGGGGGGGCTCAGCCCCAGCATTTT.

This clone was picked up one time. The J gene is TRBJ1-5, the V gene TRBV5-6; D is undetermined. Germline V gives CDR1 SGHDT, CDR2 YYEEEE. The CDR3 totals 14 residues. Between the trimmed V and J ends, which lost 0 bases and 3 bases, there was a span of 7 bases. This CDR3 reads CASSLGGHNQPQHF. DNA for the CDR3: TGTGCCAGCAGCTTGGGAGGTCACAATCAGCCCCAGCATTTT.

This chain uses TRBV7-6 with TRBJ1-6, with TRBD1 matching over 7 bases. Germline-derived CDR1 and CDR2 are SGHVS and FNYEAQ. With 4 bases clipped from V and 6 bases from J, the junction kept 3 bases outside the gene matches. CDR3 length equals 14 residues. As DNA, the CDR3 is TGTGCCAGCAGCTCGGGACAGACTAATTCACCCCTCCACTTT. This sequence encodes CASSSGQTNSPLHF.

This clone was seen only once. V gene TRBV7-2 combines with J gene TRBJ2-7; possible D gene TRBD2, 5 bases. V lost 5 bases to trimming and J lost 3 bases, with 11 bases between them. The CDR3 runs to 13 residues. In germline, CDR1 is SGHTA, CDR2 FQGNSA. CDR3 sequence: CASSRPGNYEQYF. Here the CDR3 DNA reads TGTGCCAGCAGCCGCCCGGGGAACTACGAGCAGTACTTC. Combining the CDR3 with reference TRBV7-2 and TRBJ2-7 gives the whole variable domain GAGVSQSPSNKVTEKGKDVELRCDPISGHTALYWYRQSLGQGLEFLIYFQGNSAPDKSGLPSDRFSAERTGGSVSTLTIQRTQQEDSAVYLCASSRPGNYEQYFGPGTRLTVT.

The chain couples TRBV19 to TRBJ1-1, with 9 bases matching TRBD1. The length of the CDR3 is 17 residues. Germline V gene data show CDR1 as LNHDA and CDR2 as SQIVND (reference sequence). V was clipped by 5 bases and J by 4 bases; unmatched bases: 14. CDR3 sequence: CASSLSGTGPSGTEAFF. As DNA, the CDR3 is TGTGCCAGTAGTCTGTCCGGGACAGGGCCAAGTGGCACTGAAGCTTTCTTT.

J is TRBJ2-7 and V is TRBV28; D might be TRBD2 (6 bases). Per the germline V gene, CDR1 is MDHEN and CDR2 is SYDVKM. This CDR3 region has 15 residues. The V end was cut by 6 bases, the J end by 3 bases, with 18 bases between. The CDR3 is CASRGGLPRDYEQYF. In DNA, the CDR3 is TGTGCCAGCAGGGGGGGACTTCCCCGGGACTACGAGCAGTACTTC.

This clone has a handful of counts. CDR3 DNA: TGTGCCAGCAGCTTTGGTTCTCTACTGAACACTGAAGCTTTCTTT. This gives the protein CASSFGSLLNTEAFF. This chain connects TRBV7-8 to TRBJ1-1; no reliable D call. V lost 3 bases and J 0 bases, leaving 11 bases between the germline ends. CDR1 and CDR2 from the germline V gene are SGHVS and FQNEAQ. The CDR3 runs to 15 residues.